These 7 T cell receptor beta chains share one sample of origin, sequenced in a study of T cell responses to AZD1222 COVID-19 vaccine. The protocol was immunoSEQ multiplex PCR, while the TCRdb copy is restricted to in-frame clones and leaves out a portion. The sample has around 140,000 clones, more than 90% seen once; the top ten hold over 1.5%. Sample: peripheral blood, taken on day 0 of AZD1222 vaccination. The receptors come from an adult in good health.

This clone was counted a few times. The J gene is TRBJ1-1, the V gene TRBV28; TRBD1 aligns across 7 bases. J was trimmed by 9 bases and V by 2 bases; bases with no gene match: 3. Germline V CDR1 and CDR2: MDHEN, SYDVKM. The CDR3 contains 12 residues. The CDR3 loop is CASSLPGQKAFF. The CDR3 coding sequence is TGTGCCAGCAGTTTACCGGGACAGAAAGCTTTCTTT.

The CDR3 loop reads CATSDSTGNQPQHF. The CDR3 region has the DNA TGTGCCACCAGTGATTCAACAGGGAATCAGCCCCAGCATTTT. The chain employs TRBV24-1 and TRBJ1-5; a weak D match, TRBD1 (6 bases). The CDR3 is 14 amino acids. Germline CDR1 is KGHDR and CDR2 is SFDVKD. Trimming shortened V by 2 bases and J by 4 bases, and 8 bases separated the two germline ends.

The V and J genes are TRBV7-9 and TRBJ1-2; D may be TRBD1 (5 bases). The CDR3 is made up of 12 amino acids. Trimming removed 5 bases from V and 7 bases from J, with 11 bases in between. CDR1 and CDR2 (germline): SEHNR, FQNEAQ (reference sequence). CDR3 region: CASSPAGLGYTF. The CDR3 DNA follows: TGTGCCAGCAGCCCCGCAGGGCTTGGCTACACCTTC.

V is TRBV7-6 and J is TRBJ2-7; D unclear. Germline V gene sequence: CDR1 SGHVS, CDR2 FNYEAQ. The CDR3 length is 14 residues. Trimming shortened V by 1 base and J by 5 bases, and 12 bases separated the two germline ends. The CDR3 here is CASSLGAFGHEQYF. DNA of the CDR3: TGTGCCAGCAGCTTAGGAGCTTTCGGCCACGAGCAGTACTTC.

This clone has ten or more counts. Here the CDR3 DNA reads TGTGCCAGCACCTTTAGCGGGACGGCTAAGCAGTACTTC. Amino acids: CASTFSGTAKQYF. The gene calls are TRBV28 and TRBJ2-7; TRBD2 aligns across 8 bases. Germline CDR1 reads MDHEN; CDR2 reads SYDVKM. V trimming: 7 bases; J trimming: 8 bases; junction bases outside the gene matches: 10. This CDR3 is built from 13 residues.

This rearrangement joins TRBV7-3 to TRBJ2-7, with D hard to call. Germline V lookup: CDR1 SGHTA, CDR2 FQGTGA. The CDR3 extends over 16 amino acids. V gave up 1 base and J gave up 3 bases, with 16 bases separating them. The CDR3 DNA reads TGTGCCAGCAGCTTAAACGGGCCCTATGGGAACTACGAGCAGTACTTC. Its translation: CASSLNGPYGNYEQYF.

This clone was recorded only once. The genes are TRBV7-9 and TRBJ1-2; no clear D. The CDR3 covers 14 residues. V lost 1 base and J 1 base, leaving 7 bases between the germline ends. The germline V gene encodes CDR1 SEHNR and CDR2 FQNEAQ (reference sequence). For the CDR3, the DNA is TGTGCCAGCAGCTTAGATCCATTTAACTATGGCTACACCTTC. The encoded protein is CASSLDPFNYGYTF.